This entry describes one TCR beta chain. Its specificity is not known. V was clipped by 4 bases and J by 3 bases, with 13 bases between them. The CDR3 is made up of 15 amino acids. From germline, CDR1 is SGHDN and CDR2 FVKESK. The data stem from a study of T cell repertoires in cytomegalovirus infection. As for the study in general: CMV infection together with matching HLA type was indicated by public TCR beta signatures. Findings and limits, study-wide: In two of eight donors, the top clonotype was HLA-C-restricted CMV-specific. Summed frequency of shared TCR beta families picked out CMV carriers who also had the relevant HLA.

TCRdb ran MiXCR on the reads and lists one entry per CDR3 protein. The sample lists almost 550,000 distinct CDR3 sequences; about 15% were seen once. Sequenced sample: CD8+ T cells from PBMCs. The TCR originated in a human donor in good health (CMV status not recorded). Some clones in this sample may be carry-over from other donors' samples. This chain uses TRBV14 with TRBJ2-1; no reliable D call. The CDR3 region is CASSRRGRDYNEQFF. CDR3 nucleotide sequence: TGTGCCAGCAGCCGACGAGGAAGGGACTACAATGAGCAGTTCTTC.